Below are 23 T cell receptor beta chains sequenced from a single sample in a study of blood T cell repertoires in COVID-19. Sequencing used immunoSEQ multiplex PCR; TCRdb keeps in-frame clones, though not all of them. The table records hundreds of thousands of clones, around 89% of them present only once. The sequencing sample was made of PBMCs or T cells enriched from blood (not recorded which). These receptors were collected from a man between 25 and 39 years old who had recovered from COVID-19.

This rearrangement joins TRBV28 to TRBJ2-2; 7 nucleotides match TRBD2. The germline CDR1 and CDR2 sequences are MDHEN and SYDVKM. V lost 6 bases to trimming and J lost 0 bases; unmatched junction nucleotides: 7. The CDR3 length is 16 residues. Here the CDR3 DNA reads TGTGCCAGCAGATACTCCGGGACTACGAACACCGGGGAGCTGTTTTTT. Translating gives CASRYSGTTNTGELFF.

This chain uses TRBV7-7 with TRBJ2-1; tentatively, D is TRBD2 (5 bases). With 0 bases removed from V and 0 bases from J, the gap between germline ends came to 12 bases. Germline values: CDR1 SSHAT, CDR2 FNYEAQ (reference sequence). The CDR3 has 17 residues. The CDR3 coding sequence is TGTGCCAGCAGCTTAGCCCCGGACGGGATCTCCTACAATGAGCAGTTCTTC. Amino acids: CASSLAPDGISYNEQFF.

This clone was detected only a few times. J is TRBJ1-2 and V is TRBV3-1 (or the pseudogene TRBV3-2), with a weak D call TRBD1 (5 bases). Germline CDR1 reads LGHDT; CDR2 reads YNNKEL (reference sequence). This CDR3 is built from 14 residues. V lost 8 bases to trimming and J lost 8 bases, with 21 bases between them. Here the CDR3 DNA reads TGTGCCAGCGAACAAAGCGGGGGTACTCCAGGCTACACCTTC. Its protein product is CASEQSGGTPGYTF.

The chain links TRBV5-1 to TRBJ2-3, with 8 bases matching TRBD2. In germline, CDR1 is SGHRS, CDR2 YFSETQ. The CDR3 runs 14 residues. V was clipped by 4 bases and J by 3 bases; unmatched bases: 4. For the CDR3, the DNA is TGCGCCAGCAGCACAAGCGGGAGTACAGATACGCAGTATTTT. Translated: CASSTSGSTDTQYF. Looking up the rest from reference TRBV5-1 and TRBJ2-3 gives the full variable domain: KAGVTQTPRYLIKTRGQQVTLSCSPISGHRSVSWYQQTPGQGLQFLFEYFSETQRNKGNFPGRFSGRQFSNSRSEMNVSTLELGDSALYLCASSTSGSTDTQYFGPGTRLTVL.

V and J are TRBV6-4 and TRBJ1-6; 8 nucleotides match TRBD1. V lost 0 bases, J lost 9 bases, and 4 bases stayed unmatched. The germline CDR1 and CDR2 sequences are MRHNA and SNTAGT. CDR3 size: 15 residues. The CDR3 DNA is TGTGCCAGCAGTGACTCTCAGGGGGCAAGTTCACCCCTCCACTTT. Translated: CASSDSQGASSPLHF.

The rearrangement uses TRBV28 and TRBJ1-6; D is ambiguous. The length of the CDR3 is 13 residues. Germline CDR1 and CDR2: MDHEN and SYDVKM. V was pared by 7 bases and J by 7 bases, with 11 bases between. The DNA for the CDR3 is TGTGCCAGCATCCCCCCCGGGAATTCACCCCTCCACTTT. It specifies CASIPPGNSPLHF.

For the CDR3, the DNA is TGTGCCAGCAGCTTGACTAGCTACAATGAGCAGTTCTTC. Translation: CASSLTSYNEQFF. V is TRBV5-4 and J is TRBJ2-1, with D tentatively TRBD2 (5 bases). The V end lost 1 base, the J end lost 3 bases, and 5 bases lay between the germline ends. This CDR3 is 13 amino acids long. Germline CDR1 reads SGHNT; CDR2 reads YYREEE (reference sequence).

This chain uses TRBV28 with TRBJ2-1; the D gene is possibly TRBD1 (6 bases). CDR1 MDHEN and CDR2 SYDVKM come from the germline V gene. The CDR3 sequence is 11 residues long. V was trimmed by 3 bases and J by 12 bases, leaving 9 bases between them. CDR3 in DNA: TGTGCCAGCAGTTTTCCAGGGGCGCAGTTCTTC. Residues: CASSFPGAQFF.

The chain combines TRBV27 with TRBJ2-2; 16 bases are shared with TRBD2. Germline CDR1 MNHEY, CDR2 SMNVEV (reference sequence). The J segment lost 4 bases and the V segment lost 4 bases, leaving 6 bases of the junction unmatched. This CDR3 spans 18 amino acids. In DNA form, the CDR3 reads TGTGCCAGCAGTTCACCGGGACTAGCGGGAGGGATCACCGGGGAGCTGTTTTTT. Translating it yields CASSSPGLAGGITGELFF.

This chain links TRBV27 with TRBJ1-6, with D tentatively TRBD1 (5 bases). Trimming shortened V by 6 bases and J by 10 bases, and 16 bases separated the two germline ends. This CDR3 is 14 amino acids long. Germline CDR1 MNHEY, CDR2 SMNVEV (reference sequence). CDR3 sequence reads: CASRGEEGYSPLHF. The CDR3 DNA is TGTGCCAGCAGGGGGGAGGAGGGTTACTCACCCCTCCACTTT.

This CDR3 reads CASSATGDGQFF. Here the CDR3 DNA reads TGTGCCAGCAGCGCAACGGGAGATGGGCAGTTCTTC. The rearrangement joins TRBV7-8 to TRBJ2-1, with D possibly matching TRBD2 (6 bases). The CDR3 contains 12 residues. The germline gives CDR1 SGHVS, CDR2 FQNEAQ. The V end was cut by 5 bases, the J end by 12 bases, with 14 bases between.

The gene calls are TRBV4-1 and TRBJ1-6; 7 bases map to TRBD1. CDR3 length: 14 residues. V was clipped by 4 bases and J by 5 bases; unmatched bases: 2. Per germline, CDR1 MGHRA and CDR2 YSYEKL. CDR3 DNA sequence: TGCGCCAGCAGCCGAGGACAGGATAATTCACCCCTCCACTTT. Translation gives CASSRGQDNSPLHF.

The J gene is TRBJ2-1, the V gene TRBV27; 10 nucleotides match TRBD2. The junction had 8 bases not matched to a gene; V was cut back by 5 bases and J by 4 bases. The germline V gene has CDR1 MNHEY and CDR2 SMNVEV (reference sequence). The CDR3 spans 16 residues. The CDR3 region is CASSPPGLAKYNEQFF. CDR3 coding DNA: TGTGCCAGCAGTCCCCCGGGACTAGCGAAGTACAATGAGCAGTTCTTC.

Only a few counts were recorded for this clone. J is TRBJ1-6 and V is TRBV5-1; 9 bases align to TRBD1. The V and J ends lost 3 bases and 7 bases, in that order; junction bases with no gene match: 5. The CDR3 loop spans 15 amino acids. CDR1 is SGHRS, CDR2 YFSETQ, per germline. The CDR3 spells CASSWVQGANSPLHF. CDR3 DNA: TGCGCCAGCAGCTGGGTACAGGGGGCAAATTCACCCCTCCACTTT.

The chain couples TRBV10-3 to TRBJ2-2; 10 positions agree with TRBD2. Trimming took 2 bases from V and 1 from J; bases not matched to a gene: 25. This CDR3 comprises 24 residues. Germline V gene sequence: CDR1 ENHRY, CDR2 SYGVKD. The CDR3 DNA is TGTGCCATCAGTGAGCTAAGATGGCTAGCGGGAGTGTCGAACGGGGTTTTGAACACCGGGGAGCTGTTTTTT. It is translated as CAISELRWLAGVSNGVLNTGELFF.

The V gene is TRBV6-6, the J gene TRBJ1-3; no clear D gene. This CDR3 is built from 14 residues. The V gene lost 6 bases and the J gene lost 0 bases, with 9 bases spanning the gap. Germline CDR1 reads MNHNY; CDR2 reads SVGAGI (reference sequence). CDR3 protein: CASSSPLSGNTIYF. Here the CDR3 DNA reads TGTGCCAGCAGCTCCCCCCTCTCTGGAAACACCATATATTTT.

The rearrangement links TRBV7-9 to TRBJ1-2; no definite D call. Per germline, CDR1 SEHNR and CDR2 FQNEAQ (reference sequence). Trimming took off 2 bases at V and 10 bases at J, with 8 bases between the two ends. The CDR3 extends over 11 amino acids. The chain's CDR3 is CASSLRGSYTF. The CDR3 region has the DNA TGTGCCAGCAGCTTACGAGGTTCCTACACCTTC.

This clone was picked up one time. The rearrangement joins TRBV5-1 to TRBJ1-1; 9 nucleotides match TRBD1. Germline-derived CDR1 and CDR2 are SGHRS and YFSETQ. The CDR3 has 15 residues. V lost 4 bases, J lost 5 bases, and 9 bases stayed unmatched. The CDR3 DNA reads as TGCGCCAGCAGCACGATTACAGGGGGCTCTACTGAAGCTTTCTTT. Amino acids: CASSTITGGSTEAFF.

The chain employs TRBV4-1 and TRBJ1-5; D perhaps matches TRBD1 (6 bases). The CDR3 covers 16 residues. Trimming left V 3 bases short and J 0 bases short, with 12 bases between. Germline CDR1 reads MGHRA; CDR2 reads YSYEKL. CDR3: CASSQTGAYSNQPQHF. In nucleotides, the CDR3 is TGCGCCAGCAGCCAGACAGGAGCTTATAGCAATCAGCCCCAGCATTTT.

V gene TRBV6-5 combines with J gene TRBJ2-3, with D possibly TRBD2 on 5 matching bases. CDR3 length equals 14 residues. CDR1 and CDR2 from the germline V gene are MNHEY and SVGAGI. Trimming shortened V by 0 bases and J by 8 bases, and 12 bases separated the two germline ends. The CDR3 is CASSYSTRVGTQYF. The DNA of the CDR3 is TGTGCCAGCAGTTACTCGACGAGGGTGGGTACGCAGTATTTT.

This chain connects TRBV7-9 to TRBJ1-2; D possibly corresponds to TRBD1 (6 bases). V lost 5 bases and J lost 3, with 13 bases in between. Germline V lookup: CDR1 SEHNR, CDR2 FQNEAQ (reference sequence). The CDR3 covers 14 residues. The CDR3: CASSPAGAYYGYTF. The CDR3 DNA sequence: TGTGCCAGCAGCCCGGCAGGGGCCTACTATGGCTACACCTTC.

The V gene is TRBV27, the J gene TRBJ2-1; the match to TRBD2 covers 7 bases. This CDR3 is 13 amino acids long. The germline CDR1 and CDR2 sequences are MNHEY and SMNVEV (reference sequence). V trimming: 7 bases; J trimming: 0 bases; junction bases outside the gene matches: 0. CDR3 protein: CASTSGSYNEQFF. CDR3 DNA sequence: TGTGCCAGCACTAGCGGCTCCTACAATGAGCAGTTCTTC.

V is TRBV15 and J is TRBJ2-2; D is uncertain. Germline-derived CDR1 and CDR2 are LNHNV and YYDKDF (reference sequence). The CDR3 has 14 residues. V lost 6 bases and J lost 5, with 13 bases in between. CDR3 amino acids: CATSFVFQTGELFF. For the CDR3, the DNA is TGTGCCACCAGTTTCGTCTTTCAGACCGGGGAGCTGTTTTTT.